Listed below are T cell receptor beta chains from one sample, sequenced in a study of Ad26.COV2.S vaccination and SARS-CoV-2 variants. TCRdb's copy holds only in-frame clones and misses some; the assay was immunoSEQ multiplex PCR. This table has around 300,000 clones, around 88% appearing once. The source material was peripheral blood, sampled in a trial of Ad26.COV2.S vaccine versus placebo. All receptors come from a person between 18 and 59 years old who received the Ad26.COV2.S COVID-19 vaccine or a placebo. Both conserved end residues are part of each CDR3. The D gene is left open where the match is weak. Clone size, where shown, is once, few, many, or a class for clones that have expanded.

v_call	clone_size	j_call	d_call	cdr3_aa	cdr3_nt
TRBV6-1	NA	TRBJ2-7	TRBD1	CASSERGTGSYEQYF	TGTGCCAGCAGTGAAAGGGGGACAGGGAGCTACGAGCAGTACTTC
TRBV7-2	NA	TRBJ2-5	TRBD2	CASSSGTSGETQYF	TGTGCCAGCAGCTCGGGGACTAGCGGAGAGACCCAGTACTTC
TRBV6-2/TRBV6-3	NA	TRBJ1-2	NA	CASSREGYGYTF	TGTGCCAGCAGTAGGGAAGGGTATGGCTACACCTTC
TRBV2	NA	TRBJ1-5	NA	CASSVSVSDQPQHF	TGTGCCAGCAGTGTCTCCGTCTCTGATCAGCCCCAGCATTTT
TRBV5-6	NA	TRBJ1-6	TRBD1	CASSNPQGASPLHF	TGTGCCAGCAGCAATCCCCAGGGGGCTTCACCCCTCCACTTT
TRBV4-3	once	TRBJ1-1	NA	CASSQGGGANTEAFF	TGCGCCAGCAGCCAAGGGGGGGGTGCGAACACTGAAGCTTTCTTT
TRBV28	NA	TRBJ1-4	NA	CAIKPGRRDEKLFF	TGTGCCATCAAACCGGGACGGAGGGATGAAAAACTGTTTTTT
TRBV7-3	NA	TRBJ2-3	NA	CASSLDDTDTQYF	TGTGCCAGCAGCTTAGATGACACAGATACGCAGTATTTT
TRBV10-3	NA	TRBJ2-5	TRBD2	CATASGVLQETQYF	TGTGCCACCGCTAGCGGGGTCCTCCAAGAGACCCAGTACTTC
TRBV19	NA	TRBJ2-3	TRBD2	CASGLADRKSDTQYF	TGTGCCAGTGGTCTAGCGGATCGAAAGTCAGATACGCAGTATTTT
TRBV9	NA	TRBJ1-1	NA	CASSVRPTDGATEAFF	TGTGCCAGCAGCGTACGTCCCACTGACGGAGCTACTGAAGCTTTCTTT
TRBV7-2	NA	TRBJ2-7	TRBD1	CASSVTGTATYEQYF	TGTGCCAGCAGCGTCACCGGGACAGCTACCTACGAGCAGTACTTC
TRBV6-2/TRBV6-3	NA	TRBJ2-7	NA	CASSYTWVGDSSYEQYF	TGTGCCAGCAGTTACACGTGGGTAGGTGATAGCTCCTACGAGCAGTACTTC
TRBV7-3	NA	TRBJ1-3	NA	CASSPQGGSGNTIYF	TGTGCCAGCAGCCCACAGGGTGGCTCTGGAAACACCATATATTTT
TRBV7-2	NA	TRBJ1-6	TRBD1	CASSLEGTGGGLYNSPLHF	TGTGCCAGCAGCTTAGAAGGGACAGGGGGGGGTCTTTATAATTCACCCCTCCACTTT
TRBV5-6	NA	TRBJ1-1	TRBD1	CASSVGQGRTEAFF	TGTGCCAGCAGCGTTGGACAGGGCCGGACTGAAGCTTTCTTT
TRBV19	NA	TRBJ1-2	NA	CASSRAAYGYTF	TGTGCCAGTAGTCGGGCAGCCTATGGCTACACCTTC
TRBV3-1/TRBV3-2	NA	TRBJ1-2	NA	CASSQELGYGYTF	TGTGCCAGCAGCCAGGAGCTTGGGTATGGCTACACCTTC
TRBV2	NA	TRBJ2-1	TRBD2	CASSALAVSSYNEQFF	TGTGCCAGCAGTGCCCTAGCGGTGAGCTCCTACAATGAGCAGTTCTTC
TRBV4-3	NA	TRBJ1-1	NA	CASSFNLDRSIMNTEAFF	TGCGCCAGCAGCTTTAATCTTGACAGGAGCATTATGAACACTGAAGCTTTCTTT
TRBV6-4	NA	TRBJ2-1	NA	CASSSAQEDEQFF	TGTGCCAGCAGCAGTGCCCAGGAAGATGAGCAGTTCTTC
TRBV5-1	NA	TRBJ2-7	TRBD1	CASSPTGGISYEQYF	TGCGCCAGCAGCCCGACAGGGGGAATCTCCTACGAGCAGTACTTC